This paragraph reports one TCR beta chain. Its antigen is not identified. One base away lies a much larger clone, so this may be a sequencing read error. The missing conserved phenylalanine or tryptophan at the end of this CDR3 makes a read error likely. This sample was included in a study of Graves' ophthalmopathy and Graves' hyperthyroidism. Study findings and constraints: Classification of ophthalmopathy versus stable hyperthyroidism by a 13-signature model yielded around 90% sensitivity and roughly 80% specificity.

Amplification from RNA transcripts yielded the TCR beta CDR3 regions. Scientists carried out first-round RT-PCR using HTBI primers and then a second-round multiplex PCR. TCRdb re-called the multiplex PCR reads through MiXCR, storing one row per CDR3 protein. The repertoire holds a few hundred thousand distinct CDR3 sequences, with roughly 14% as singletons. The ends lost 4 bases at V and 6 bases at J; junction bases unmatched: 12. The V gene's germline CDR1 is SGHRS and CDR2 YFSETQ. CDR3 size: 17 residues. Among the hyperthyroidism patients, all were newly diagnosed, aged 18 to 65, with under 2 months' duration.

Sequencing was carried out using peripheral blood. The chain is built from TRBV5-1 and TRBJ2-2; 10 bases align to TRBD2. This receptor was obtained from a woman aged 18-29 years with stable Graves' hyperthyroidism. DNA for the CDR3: TGCGCCAGCAGCCTGGAGCTAGCGGGGGCGGTAGCCGGGGAGCTGTTTTCT. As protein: CASSLELAGAVAGELFS.